The clone carrying this TCR beta chain came up a few times. The sample comes from a study of blood T cell repertoires in COVID-19. Study-wide context: Nucleic acid was either cDNA or gDNA, and it came from T cells, B-cell-depleted T cells, or PBMCs.

The CDR3 is made up of 17 amino acids. With V trimmed by 0 bases and J by 7 bases, 10 bases remained unmatched. Germline V gene lookup returns CDR1 MNHEY and CDR2 SMNVEV (reference sequence). Repertoires were generated with immunoSEQ multiplex PCR, while TCRdb's copy carries only in-frame clones and drops some. The table has 40,000 to 45,000 clones, approximately 73% seen once; the top ten hold roughly a quarter. What was sequenced was peripheral blood. This TCR derives from a man at least 80 years old with acute or convalescent COVID-19. The rearrangement links TRBV27 to TRBJ2-1; TRBD2 agrees at 9 bases. In DNA form, the CDR3 reads TGTGCCAGCAGTTTATCGGTACGACTAGCGGCAAATAATGAGCAGTTCTTC. Protein product: CASSLSVRLAANNEQFF.